A single T cell receptor beta chain is shown here with its context. Its antigen is currently not known. The sample holds no much larger clone one base away, and base qualities are not on file. From the cysteine up to the phenylalanine, the CDR3 has a length of 15 residues. Here the CDR3 DNA is all that survives: 45 bases in frame from base 1. The CDR1 and CDR2 encoded by the germline V gene (reference sequence) are LNHDA and SQIVND. Trimming accounts for 4 bases at V and 6 bases at J, while the number of junction bases matched to no gene is 5. These data come from a study of blood T cell repertoires in COVID-19 (dated by TCRdb to the early 2020s). As for the study more broadly: The collaborator samples originated in the United States, Italy and Spain and spanned the acute and convalescent phases of COVID-19. The material from the prospective study consisted of cDNA or gDNA derived from T cells, B-cell-depleted T cells, or PBMCs. The dataset comprised deeply sampled blood TCRbeta repertoires from subjects exposed to, actively infected with, or recovered from COVID-19. A freely available public database, intended as a resource for researchers studying the immune response to SARS-CoV-2, is where the repertoires were released. Samples were obtained from the ongoing ImmuneRACE study (first 160 participants) and from over 1,000 subjects provided by 6 global collaborators. Sample metadata almost always included a de-identified subject ID, COVID-19 status, age in years and sex. Where HLA class I and class II types were available, the types were taken from metadata supplied by the sample provider, not from assay-based typing. Broad study findings and their caveats: How much clinical and demographic metadata was included differed by source and by participant, and the metadata was provided uncurated.

Collaborating institutions collected whole blood in K2EDTA tubes following their own protocols. For TCRbeta analysis, collaborators shipped samples in one of three forms: frozen whole blood, isolated PBMCs, or DNA extracted from either of those sample types. TCRbeta CDR3 regions were amplified from genomic DNA by means of the immunoSEQ Assay, a bias-controlled multiplex PCR. In the paper's pipeline: The number of nucleated cells in each sample was estimated by amplification of reference gene primers within the assay. To quantify the absolute abundance of each unique TCRbeta CDR3 rearrangement, sequence reads were collapsed and filtered. For each sample, productive Simpson clonality was calculated by taking the square root of Simpson's diversity index across productive rearrangements. TCRdb holds this immuneACCESS table with in-frame rearrangements only. Some clones are missing; in checked studies, unresolved V genes explain under half, and the rest has no known cause. V and J calls and clone size are as listed in that table; D and trimming were resolved from the DNA. A total of under 200,000 clones appear in this sample, more than 70% of them only once. Of the sample, roughly 7% is held by the ten largest clones.

The sequenced sample consisted of peripheral blood. The receptor was derived from a middle-aged man with active or convalescent COVID-19. The V gene is TRBV19 and the J gene is TRBJ1-5, and TRBD1 aligns with 11 junction nucleotides. The CDR3 amino acid sequence is: CASSRGQGDFQPQHF. The DNA reads as follows: TGTGCCAGTAGTAGGGGACAGGGGGACTTTCAGCCCCAGCATTTT.